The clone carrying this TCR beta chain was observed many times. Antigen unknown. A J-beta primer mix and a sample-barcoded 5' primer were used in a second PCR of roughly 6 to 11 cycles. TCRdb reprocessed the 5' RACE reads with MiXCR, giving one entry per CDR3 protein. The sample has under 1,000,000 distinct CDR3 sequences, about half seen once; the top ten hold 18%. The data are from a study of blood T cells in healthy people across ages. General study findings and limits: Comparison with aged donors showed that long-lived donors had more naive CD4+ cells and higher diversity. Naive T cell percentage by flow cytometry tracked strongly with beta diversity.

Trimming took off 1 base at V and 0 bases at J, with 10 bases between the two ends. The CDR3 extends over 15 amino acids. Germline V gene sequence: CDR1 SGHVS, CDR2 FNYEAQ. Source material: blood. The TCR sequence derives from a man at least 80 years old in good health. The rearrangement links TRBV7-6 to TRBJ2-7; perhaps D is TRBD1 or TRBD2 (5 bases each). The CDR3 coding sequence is TGTGCCAGCAGCTTAGGACGGGACCCCTCCTACGAGCAGTACTTC. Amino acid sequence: CASSLGRDPSYEQYF.